The TCR beta chain under discussion was sequenced for a study of T cell responses to AZD1222 COVID-19 vaccine. General study points: Spike-specific TCR breadth and depth grew following two AZD1222 doses. Donors skewed white British and female; clonal diversity was possibly underestimated. Just a handful of AZD1222 recipients tested seropositive at baseline.

This clone occurred a few times. The target antigen is unknown. Germline V lookup: CDR1 SGHTA, CDR2 FQGNSA. This CDR3 region has 16 residues. V gave up 1 base and J gave up 6 bases, with 16 bases separating them. Sequencing used immunoSEQ multiplex PCR; TCRdb keeps in-frame clones, though not all of them. This sample has around 150,000 clones, with roughly 92% found just once. This specimen was peripheral blood, taken on day 0 of AZD1222 vaccination. The chain links TRBV7-2 to TRBJ2-1; D gene unclear. This receptor was obtained from an adult in good health. The CDR3: CASSLGSGHLGNEQFF. In DNA, the CDR3 is TGTGCCAGCAGCTTAGGGTCGGGTCACCTAGGCAATGAGCAGTTCTTC.